This T cell receptor (beta chain) was identified in a study of shared clonotypes between healthy human individuals. The overall study: Donors consisted of a couple of women and a few men between 18 and 49. Whole-study findings and limits: Compared with memory subsets, naive subsets generally had larger estimated richness.

Naive CD8 cells, CD45RO-negative and positively selected for CCR7, excluded terminally differentiated effector memory CD45RA+ cells. Details on this clone: Its cognate antigen is unknown.

Assay: immunoSEQ multiplex PCR; the TCRdb copy retains only in-frame clones and omits some. The table shows around 2,000,000 clones, with roughly 95% occurring only once. With 6 bases clipped from V and 4 bases from J, the junction kept 11 bases outside the gene matches. The CDR3 is made up of 16 amino acids. Germline CDR1 and CDR2: MNHEY and SMNVEV (reference sequence). The specimen sequenced was naive CD8+ T cells sorted from blood. The rearrangement uses TRBV27 and TRBJ2-2, with 7 bases that match TRBD2. The sequence was obtained from a man younger than 35 in good health. In nucleotides, the CDR3 is TGTGCCAGCAGAGCTAGCGGTTCTCACCTCACCGGGGAGCTGTTTTTT. This gives the protein CASRASGSHLTGELFF.